This is a list of T cell receptor beta chains from one sample in a study of T-cell reconstitution after alpha-beta-depleted transplantation in children. Via MiXCR, TCRdb re-called the PCR reads, giving one row per CDR3 protein. In the table there are 200,000 to 300,000 distinct CDR3 sequences, around 11% of which are singletons. The sequences come from PBMCs from the stem cell graft donor, collected from the stem cell graft. These receptors were obtained from a human donor who donated a stem cell graft to a child with acute lymphoblastic leukemia. The CDR3 runs from the conserved cysteine through the conserved F or W. The D gene is left open where the match is weak. Part of the rows lack a size; the others show once, few, many or a class for expanded clones.

>-|TRBJ2-7|TRBV3-1|many
CASSQELSSGYEQYF
TGTGCCAGCAGCCAAGAACTAAGTTCCGGCTACGAGCAGTACTTC
>-|TRBJ1-2|TRBV19|once
CASSKRPTYGYTF
TGTGCCAGTAGTAAACGGCCTACCTATGGCTACACCTTC
>TRBD1|TRBJ1-6|TRBV20-1|-
CSAKRWTGDNSPLHF
TGCAGTGCTAAGAGATGGACAGGTGATAATTCACCCCTCCACTTT
>-|TRBJ2-3|TRBV10-3|many
CAIKQTDTQYF
TGTGCCATCAAACAGACAGATACGCAGTATTTT
>-|TRBJ2-1|TRBV20-1|many
CSKEESYNEQFF
TGCAGCAAAGAAGAATCCTACAATGAGCAGTTCTTC
>-|TRBJ2-7|TRBV3-1|many
CASSQSGLCYEQYF
TGTGCCAGCAGCCAATCGGGACTCTGCTACGAGCAGTACTTC
>-|TRBJ2-7|TRBV30|many
CAWTRDRSEQYF
TGTGCCTGGACCAGGGATAGGAGCGAGCAGTACTTC
>-|TRBJ1-5|TRBV19|many
CASSYGQRSNQPQHF
TGTGCCAGCAGTTACGGACAGAGAAGCAATCAGCCCCAGCATTTT
>TRBD2|TRBJ2-1|TRBV7-9|many
CASRRLAGGRGDEQFF
TGTGCCAGCAGGCGACTAGCGGGAGGGAGAGGGGATGAGCAGTTCTTC
>TRBD1|TRBJ2-1|TRBV20-1|-
CSATGGNEQFF
TGCAGTGCTACAGGGGGCAATGAGCAGTTCTTC
>-|TRBJ2-1|TRBV6-2/TRBV6-3|many
CASSYNMAEQFF
TGTGCCAGCAGTTACAACATGGCCGAGCAGTTCTTC
>-|TRBJ1-5|TRBV9|many
CASSENDRMGQPQHF
TGTGCCAGCAGCGAGAACGACAGAATGGGTCAGCCCCAGCATTTT
>TRBD1|TRBJ1-1|TRBV19|few
CASSMGQGAGTEAFF
TGTGCCAGTAGTATGGGACAGGGGGCCGGCACTGAAGCTTTCTTT
>-|TRBJ1-6|TRBV2|-
CASSEAQGLSGNSPLHF
TGTGCCAGCAGTGAAGCTCAGGGGTTGAGTGGGAATTCACCCCTCCACTTT
>TRBD1|TRBJ2-2|TRBV28|many
CASSSGQGTAGELFF
TGTGCCAGCAGTTCCGGACAGGGGACTGCCGGGGAGCTGTTTTTT
>TRBD1|TRBJ2-7|TRBV5-1|-
CASSLSPFTGQGHDEQYF
TGCGCCAGCAGCTTATCCCCCTTTACGGGACAGGGTCACGACGAGCAGTACTTC
>TRBD1|TRBJ1-1|TRBV30|many
CAWRENRGEAFF
TGTGCCTGGAGGGAGAACAGGGGGGAAGCTTTCTTT
>TRBD1|TRBJ1-1|TRBV29-1|-
CSVGGGNTEAFF
TGCAGCGTCGGAGGGGGCAACACTGAAGCTTTCTTT
>-|TRBJ1-2|TRBV7-2|many
CASTERRVGITYGYTF
TGTGCCAGCACCGAGAGGAGGGTAGGAATCACGTATGGCTACACCTTC
>-|TRBJ2-3|TRBV20-1|many
CSAREAFLALRDTQYF
TGCAGTGCTAGAGAAGCATTTCTAGCGTTAAGGGATACGCAGTATTTT
>TRBD1|TRBJ2-7|TRBV5-6|many
CASSLDPTGGQQYF
TGTGCCAGCAGCTTGGACCCGACAGGGGGCCAGCAGTACTTC
>-|TRBJ2-1|TRBV11-2|many
CASSLLGGGEQFF
TGTGCCAGCAGCCTCCTGGGGGGAGGTGAGCAGTTCTTC
>TRBD2|TRBJ2-7|TRBV3-1|many
CASSQDLLAGDSYEQYF
TGTGCCAGCAGCCAAGATTTACTAGCGGGGGACTCCTACGAGCAGTACTTC
>-|TRBJ1-2|TRBV20-1|-
CSSSSWGGNDYGYTF
TGCAGTTCCTCCTCCTGGGGGGGGAATGACTATGGCTACACCTTC
>TRBD2|TRBJ2-3|TRBV11-2|many
CASRGLATDTQYF
TGTGCCAGCAGGGGACTAGCGACAGATACGCAGTATTTT
>-|TRBJ1-2|TRBV12-3/TRBV12-4|many
CASSSQGPEGYTF
TGTGCCAGCAGTTCACAAGGCCCTGAGGGCTACACCTTC
>-|TRBJ1-3|TRBV12-3/TRBV12-4|many
CASSFGDTGNTIYF
TGTGCCAGCAGTTTTGGGGACACTGGAAACACCATATATTTT
>TRBD1|TRBJ2-1|TRBV24-1|many
CATSDLPGQGRNEQFF
TGTGCCACCAGTGATCTCCCGGGACAGGGTCGGAATGAGCAGTTCTTC
>-|TRBJ1-1|TRBV19|many
CASSIGVRNTEAFF
TGTGCCAGTAGTATAGGGGTCAGAAACACTGAAGCTTTCTTT
>-|TRBJ1-6|TRBV7-9|many
CASSLVGSNSPLHF
TGTGCCAGCAGCTTAGTAGGGAGTAATTCACCCCTCCACTTT
>-|TRBJ1-2|TRBV7-2|few
CASSLGGAVQGYTF
TGTGCCAGCAGCTTAGGAGGGGCAGTACAAGGCTACACCTTC
>TRBD2|TRBJ2-7|TRBV6-2/TRBV6-3|many
CASSYLPGGLDEQYF
TGTGCCAGCAGTTACTTACCGGGGGGGCTCGACGAGCAGTACTTC
>-|TRBJ2-2|TRBV29-1|many
CSAEVGANTGELFF
TGCAGCGCAGAGGTAGGAGCGAACACCGGGGAGCTGTTTTTT
>TRBD1|TRBJ2-3|TRBV7-2|-
CASSFRDRADTQYF
TGTGCCAGCAGCTTCCGGGACAGGGCAGATACGCAGTATTTT
>-|TRBJ2-7|TRBV5-1|-
CASRRSNEQYF
TGCGCCAGCAGAAGGTCCAACGAGCAGTACTTC
>-|TRBJ1-2|TRBV5-1|many
CASSLEAGYGYTF
TGCGCCAGCAGCTTGGAAGCAGGGTATGGCTACACCTTC
>-|TRBJ1-1|TRBV19|-
CASSRGTETEAFF
TGTGCCAGTAGCCGTGGGACGGAAACTGAAGCTTTCTTT
>-|TRBJ1-4|TRBV28|many
CASSLTPATNEKLFF
TGTGCCAGCAGTTTGACTCCTGCAACTAATGAAAAACTGTTTTTT
>-|TRBJ1-5|TRBV7-2|many
CASSLHWGSDQPQHF
TGTGCCAGCAGCCTCCATTGGGGCTCGGATCAGCCCCAGCATTTT
>-|TRBJ2-1|TRBV25-1|-
CASSGTEQTYTEQFF
TGTGCCAGCAGTGGGACAGAGCAAACCTACACTGAGCAGTTCTTC
>TRBD1|TRBJ2-7|TRBV28|many
CASSSPNRGRTGEQYF
TGTGCCAGCAGTTCGCCTAACAGGGGGCGGACCGGCGAGCAGTACTTC
>-|TRBJ2-3|TRBV29-1|many
CSVETRLPDTQYF
TGCAGCGTTGAAACCAGATTACCAGATACGCAGTATTTT
>-|TRBJ2-2|TRBV20-1|many
CSARGQPNTGELFF
TGCAGTGCTAGAGGTCAGCCTAACACCGGGGAGCTGTTTTTT
>-|TRBJ2-3|TRBV5-1|many
CASSSTTSTDTQYF
TGCGCCAGCAGCTCTACTACTAGCACAGATACGCAGTATTTT
>TRBD2|TRBJ2-3|TRBV20-1|many
CSAMLGGAVDTQYF
TGCAGTGCTATGCTCGGGGGGGCCGTGGATACGCAGTATTTT
>-|TRBJ1-4|TRBV25-1|many
CASSATHLNEKLFF
TGTGCCAGCAGTGCGACCCACCTTAATGAAAAACTGTTTTTT
>-|TRBJ2-7|TRBV4-1|-
CASSQQLAVQTSYEQYF
TGCGCCAGCAGCCAACAGTTGGCCGTGCAGACCTCCTACGAGCAGTACTTC
>-|TRBJ2-5|TRBV27|many
CASSLKGVRYQETQYF
TGTGCCAGCAGTTTGAAGGGAGTGAGGTACCAAGAGACCCAGTACTTC
>TRBD2|TRBJ2-3|TRBV7-3|many
CASATSGTWTDTQYF
TGTGCCAGCGCCACTAGCGGAACGTGGACAGATACGCAGTATTTT
>-|TRBJ1-2|TRBV30|many
CAWPRGVAYGYTF
TGTGCCTGGCCTAGGGGGGTCGCCTATGGCTACACCTTC
>-|TRBJ2-1|TRBV7-6|many
CASSLGGAAGNEQFF
TGTGCCAGCAGCTTAGGAGGGGCTGCAGGAAATGAGCAGTTCTTC
>-|TRBJ2-3|TRBV6-1|many
CASSEARNTQYF
TGTGCCAGCAGTGAAGCGCGGAATACGCAGTATTTT
>-|TRBJ2-5|TRBV20-1|-
CSASRDEGSVVQETQYF
TGCAGTGCTTCAAGAGATGAGGGCTCGGTGGTACAAGAGACCCAGTACTTC
>-|TRBJ2-3|TRBV7-3|many
CASRKEGLSTDTQYF
TGTGCCAGCCGAAAGGAAGGATTAAGCACAGATACGCAGTATTTT